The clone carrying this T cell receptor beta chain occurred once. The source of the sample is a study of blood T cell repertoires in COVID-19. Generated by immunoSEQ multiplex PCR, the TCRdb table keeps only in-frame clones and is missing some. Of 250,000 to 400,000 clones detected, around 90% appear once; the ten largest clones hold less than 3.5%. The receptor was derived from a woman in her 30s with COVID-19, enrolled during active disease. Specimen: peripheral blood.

CDR3 nucleotide sequence: TGTGCCAGCAGCTTGGCCGGGAGACTAGGGGACAATGAGCAGTTCTTC. Translating gives CASSLAGRLGDNEQFF. This sequence joins TRBV5-4 and TRBJ2-1, with TRBD2 as a possible D gene (6 bases). Per germline, CDR1 SGHNT and CDR2 YYREEE (reference sequence). V lost 0 bases and J lost 5, with 15 bases in between. The CDR3 has 16 residues.